This T cell receptor (beta chain) was found in a study of cytomegalovirus exposure and HLA in healthy donors. This CDR3 has 14 residues. V shed 1 base and J 4 bases; nucleotides not matched to a gene: 3. CDR1 is LNHNV, CDR2 YYDKDF, per germline (reference sequence). Nominally healthy donors were sampled, though unrecorded immune exposures were likely. Primers included in the PCR were 60 Vbeta and 13 Jbeta primers. Clones were read by immunoSEQ multiplex PCR, and TCRdb kept only the in-frame ones, dropping some. The sample records about 160,000 clones, about 85% being singletons. This receptor was identified in a man between 18 and 29 years old in good health and CMV-seronegative. The rearrangement joins TRBV15 to TRBJ2-7; 8 bases map to TRBD2. Sequencing was carried out using PBMCs. CDR3 coding DNA: TGTGCCACCAGCAGAGTGGAGCGGGGGTACGAGCAGTACTTC. As protein: CATSRVERGYEQYF.